The rows below give T cell receptor beta chains drawn from one sample of a study of T cells in Graves' hyperthyroidism and ophthalmopathy. One entry per CDR3 protein, called by TCRdb with MiXCR from the multiplex PCR reads. The sample contains a few hundred thousand distinct CDR3 sequences, approximately 14% of which appear only once. Source material: blood. The receptor set was obtained from a woman younger than 45 with Graves' hyperthyroidism. The CDR3 runs from the conserved cysteine through the conserved F or W. A D gene is named only where the DNA matches it firmly. Expanded clones are given a class, and other clones once, few, many or no size at all.

J gene,D gene,V gene,clone size,CDR3 DNA,CDR3 protein
TRBJ1-1,-,TRBV19,-,TGTGCCAGTACGGCTTGGACCGGGGCCACTGAAGCTTTCTTT,CASTAWTGATEAFF
TRBJ2-1,TRBD2,TRBV20-1,-,TGCAGTGCTAGTGGGGGCGGCTTTGGACTAGCGGGGAATGAGCAGTTCTTC,CSASGGGFGLAGNEQFF
TRBJ2-1,TRBD2,TRBV9,-,TGTGCCAGCAGCATCTTACAGGGGACTAGCGGGTACAATGAGCAGTTCTTC,CASSILQGTSGYNEQFF
TRBJ2-3,-,TRBV7-2,many,TGTGCCAGCAGCTTAGTCGGAGGCCCTAGCACAGATACGCAGTATTTT,CASSLVGGPSTDTQYF
TRBJ2-7,TRBD2,TRBV7-9,many,TGTGCCAGCAGCGCCGGGACTAGAGGCGAGCAGTACTTC,CASSAGTRGEQYF
TRBJ2-2,TRBD2,TRBV28,-,TGTGCCAGCAGTCCGATACTAGCGGGTACCGGGGAGCTGTTTTTT,CASSPILAGTGELFF
TRBJ2-5,TRBD2,TRBV12-3/TRBV12-4,many,TGTGCCAGCAGTCGAAGACTAGCGGGACAACATAAGGCCCAAGAGACCCAGTACTTC,CASSRRLAGQHKAQETQYF
TRBJ2-1,TRBD2,TRBV7-3,many,TGTGCCAGCAGCTTGGTAGCGGGAGTGGGTAATGAGCAGTTCTTC,CASSLVAGVGNEQFF
TRBJ2-3,TRBD2,TRBV10-3,few,TGTGCCATCAGTGCCGGGACTAGCGGGAGGGCCGTCGCAGATACGCAGTATTTT,CAISAGTSGRAVADTQYF
TRBJ2-5,-,TRBV10-3,many,TGTGCCGTCGGGTGGGGGACCCAGTACTTC,CAVGWGTQYF
TRBJ1-2,-,TRBV20-1,-,TGCAGTGCTAATGGTAGGAAGAAGACTAACTATGGCTACACCTTC,CSANGRKKTNYGYTF
TRBJ2-7,-,TRBV9,-,TGTGCCAGCAGCGTAGGGGTTTCTCCCGAGCAGTACTTC,CASSVGVSPEQYF
TRBJ1-2,TRBD1,TRBV10-3,few,TGTGCCACCGGCCAGTCCGGGACAGACTATGGCTACACCTTC,CATGQSGTDYGYTF
TRBJ1-2,-,TRBV28,-,TGTGCCAGCAGGGAGGAACGGTACGGCTACACCTTC,CASREERYGYTF
TRBJ2-1,TRBD2,TRBV7-9,-,TGTGCCAGCAGCTTGGGGGGGACGGATAGTTGGCAGTTCTTC,CASSLGGTDSWQFF
TRBJ2-7,-,TRBV20-1,-,TGCAGTGCTAGAGATGTGACTAAACCTGACCCCTACGAGCAGTACTTC,CSARDVTKPDPYEQYF
TRBJ1-1,-,TRBV4-3,few,TGCGCCAGCAGCCAAGATCCGGCAAACACTGAAGCTTTCTTT,CASSQDPANTEAFF
TRBJ2-2,TRBD1,TRBV6-6,few,TGTGCCAGCAGTTACTCCCGGGACAGGGGCGCCGGGGAGCTGTTTTTT,CASSYSRDRGAGELFF
TRBJ2-1,-,TRBV10-3,-,TGTGCCATCAGGCCCGGCCATCGTGAGGGGCAGTTCTTC,CAIRPGHREGQFF
TRBJ2-7,-,TRBV30,-,TGTGCCTGGAGTGTCAGCGGGTCGAGGAAACTTTACGAGCAGTACTTC,CAWSVSGSRKLYEQYF
TRBJ1-2,-,TRBV11-1,-,TGTGCCAGCAGCCAGCAGGGGAGCTATGGCTACACCTTC,CASSQQGSYGYTF
TRBJ2-2,-,TRBV30,few,TGTGCCTGGAGCGGGCAGAGGACCGGGGAGCTGTTTTTT,CAWSGQRTGELFF
TRBJ1-5,-,TRBV4-1,-,TGCGCCAGCAGCCAAGAGGGTACAGGAGGGGGCAATCAGCCCCAGCATTTT,CASSQEGTGGGNQPQHF
TRBJ1-2,-,TRBV20-1,many,TGCAGTGCTTCAAACCAGCGGGGGGTGGACTATGGCTACACCTTC,CSASNQRGVDYGYTF
TRBJ2-3,-,TRBV10-3,-,TGTGCCACACTATACGATCCAGATACGCAGTATTTT,CATLYDPDTQYF
TRBJ2-7,TRBD2,TRBV5-1,few,TGCGCCAGCAGTTCCCCGGGGGGGGCGAGGGGCTACGGCGAGCAGTACTTC,CASSSPGGARGYGEQYF
TRBJ2-3,TRBD2,TRBV5-1,few,TGCGCCAGCAGCCCGACTAGCGGGGCTAGCACAGATACGCAGTATTTT,CASSPTSGASTDTQYF
TRBJ2-3,TRBD2,TRBV12-3/TRBV12-4,many,TGTGCCAGCAGTAGTTCCCGGACTAGCTTCACAGATACGCAGTATTTT,CASSSSRTSFTDTQYF
TRBJ2-1,TRBD2,TRBV5-1,many,TGCGCCAGCAGCTCCGTCCTAGCGGGGATATACAATGAGCAGTTCTTC,CASSSVLAGIYNEQFF